The present T cell receptor (beta chain) was sequenced within a study of T cell responses to AZD1222 COVID-19 vaccine. A note on this clone: Its antigen is undetermined.

The CDR3 contains 14 residues. Germline V lookup: CDR1 LNHDA, CDR2 SQIVND (reference sequence). Trimming shortened V by 3 bases and J by 7 bases, and 12 bases separated the two germline ends. Assay used: immunoSEQ multiplex PCR; TCRdb lists only in-frame clones, some missing. The profile shows about 97,000 clones, around 89% of them singletons. Overall study results and limits: Among spike-specific TCRs, nearly half reportedly target unmutated variant regions. Only a handful of AZD1222 recipients, several in all, had baseline seropositivity. There were repertoire samples only from the period after the peak T cell response.

The rearrangement uses TRBV19 and TRBJ1-4; a weak D match, TRBD1 (6 bases). The sequence came from an adult in good health. Sequencing was performed on peripheral blood, taken on day 0 of AZD1222 vaccination. The CDR3 DNA follows: TGTGCCAGTAGTATTACAGGGCTGATTGAAAAACTGTTTTTT. Translating it yields CASSITGLIEKLFF. Variable domain in full (rest from reference TRBV19 and TRBJ1-4): DGGITQSPKYLFRKEGQNVTLSCEQNLNHDAMYWYRQDPGQGLRLIYYSQIVNDFQKGDIAEGYSVSREKKESFPLTVTSAQKNPTAFYLCASSITGLIEKLFFGSGTQLSVL.